Below, 15 T cell receptor beta chains from the same sample are listed, as sequenced in a study of tumor-infiltrating lymphocytes in primary liver carcinoma. A constant-region primer served to make TCR beta cDNA from roughly 500 ng total RNA. Each TCR beta library was derived from three nested multiplex PCR rounds that employed slightly modified ARM-PCR. It was with TRBV1-TRBV30 forward primers and a C-beta reverse primer that the first two PCR rounds were run, at roughly 10 cycles each. TCRdb independently ran MiXCR on the multiplex PCR reads; one entry per CDR3 protein. In the table there are approximately 92,000 distinct CDR3 sequences, about 73% of which are singletons. Co-extraction of RNA and DNA was performed on about 19-31 mg of unsorted bulk tissue. Sequencing was done on a sample of tumor-adjacent normal liver tissue. The receptors were gathered from a man between 35 and 55 years old with primary liver carcinoma and hepatitis B virus infection.

About this clonotype: Relative to the germline gene, one junction end is altered; a read error may explain this. The chain links TRBV11-2 to TRBJ1-2; D unresolved. CDR3 size: 16 residues. The germline V gene encodes CDR1 SGHAT and CDR2 FQNNGV. Here the CDR3 DNA reads TGTGCCAACAGCTTAGGTGGTGCAGGTACCCTCTATGGCAACACCTTC. Encoded protein: CANSLGGAGTLYGNTF. The complete variable domain, with remaining parts taken from reference TRBV11-2 and TRBJ1-2, reads EAGVAQSPRYKIIEKRQSVAFWCNPISGHATLYWYQQILGQGPKLLIQFQNNGVVDDSQLPKDRFSAERLKGVDSTLKIQPAKLEDSAVYLCANSLGGAGTLYGNTFGSGTRLTVV.

This clonotype came up many times. The V and J genes are TRBV6-5 and TRBJ1-2; D remains ambiguous. The V gene lost 7 bases and the J gene lost 7 bases, with 19 bases spanning the gap. This CDR3 is built from 14 residues. Germline CDR1 MNHEY, CDR2 SVGAGI. The CDR3 sequence: CASTLRPGGGGYTF. The CDR3 DNA follows: TGTGCCAGCACCCTCCGCCCAGGTGGCGGTGGCTACACCTTC.

This clonotype came up once. A read error may explain this, as a much larger clone is one base away. In nucleotides, the CDR3 is TGTGTCAGCAGCTTTAGCGGGGGTTACTACAATGAGCAGTTCTTC. Protein: CVSSFSGGYYNEQFF. The V call is TRBV7-9, the J call TRBJ2-1; 9 bases map to TRBD2. The CDR3 contains 15 residues. Germline values: CDR1 SEHNR, CDR2 FQNEAQ (reference sequence).

About this clonotype: This may be a read error, as it is one base from a much larger clone. A read error is likely, as this CDR3 ends without the conserved phenylalanine or tryptophan. The gene calls are TRBV4-2 and TRBJ1-2, with D possibly TRBD1 on 5 matching bases. The CDR3 loop spans 13 amino acids. The V and J ends lost 1 base and 8 bases respectively, with 11 bases between them. Germline V gene lookup returns CDR1 LGHNA and CDR2 YNFKEQ. The CDR3, as DNA: TGTGCCAGCAGCCAAGTGCAGGGTAGCGGCTACACCTCC. Translated: CASSQVQGSGYTS.

This chain connects TRBV6-5 to TRBJ2-3; 7 bases fit TRBD2. This CDR3 spans 15 amino acids. Germline V gene data show CDR1 as MNHEY and CDR2 as SVGAGI. The trim removed 3 bases at V and 9 bases at J, leaving 12 bases unmatched. Here the CDR3 reads CASSYDAGEGDTQYF. The CDR3 DNA follows: TGTGCCAGCAGTTATGATGCGGGAGAGGGAGACACGCAGTATTTT.

The chain employs TRBV9 and TRBJ2-7, with 12 bases aligning to TRBD1. This CDR3 region has 15 residues. Losses at the gene ends were 4 bases for V and 7 bases for J; bases not matched to a gene: 9. The V gene's germline CDR1 is SGDLS and CDR2 YYNGEE. The DNA of the CDR3 is TGTGCCAGCAGCATTACCGGGACAGGGGGCGGTGAGCAGTACTTC. Residues: CASSITGTGGGEQYF.

On this clonotype: No conserved phenylalanine or tryptophan is present at the end of the CDR3, so a read error is the likely explanation. The rearrangement joins TRBV4-2 to TRBJ2-7, with D tentatively TRBD2 (6 bases). This CDR3 spans 15 amino acids. The germline CDR1 and CDR2 sequences are LGHNA and YNFKEQ. The CDR3 coding sequence is TGTGCCAGCAGCCTCGGCGGGGCCCGGACCTATGAGCAGTACATC. Translated: CASSLGGARTYEQYI.

On this clonotype itself: It may be a read error: a sequence one base away is much more abundant. The rearrangement uses TRBV5-5 and TRBJ1-1, with 7 bases fitting TRBD1. Germline V gene data show CDR1 as SGHKS and CDR2 as YYEKEE (reference sequence). This CDR3 contains 20 residues. V gave up 0 bases and J gave up 3 bases; unmatched junction bases: 20. CDR3 nucleotide sequence: TGTGCCAGCAGCTTGGCCCGTATCATCGGAGGGGGCGCGAGGCACACTGAAGCTTTCTTT. The encoded protein is CASSLARIIGGGARHTEAFF.

Only a few counts were recorded for this clonotype. The V gene is TRBV28, the J gene TRBJ2-5, with 9 nucleotides matching TRBD2. Losses at the gene ends were 10 bases for V and 2 bases for J; bases not matched to a gene: 5. Per germline, CDR1 MDHEN and CDR2 SYDVKM. The CDR3 runs 13 residues. The CDR3 DNA follows: TGTGCCACCTTAGCGGGAGCGCAAGAGACCCAGTACTTC. The encoded protein is CATLAGAQETQYF.

Details on this clonotype: At one of its ends the junction is not consistent with the germline gene, which may arise from a read error. The chain employs TRBV11-2 and TRBJ2-7; D gene unclear. The CDR3 is 14 amino acids. The germline V gene encodes CDR1 SGHAT and CDR2 FQNNGV. The CDR3 nucleotides read TGTGTCAGCAGCTTAGCCGCTAGAGAATACGAACAGTACTTC. This codes for CVSSLAAREYEQYF.

To note about this clonotype: Lacking the conserved final phenylalanine or tryptophan, this CDR3 likely reflects a read error. This chain connects TRBV29-1 to TRBJ1-1; 9 bases fit TRBD1. The CDR3 runs 13 residues. In germline, CDR1 is SQVTM, CDR2 ANQGSEA. V shed 6 bases, J shed 3 bases, and the junction held 5 bases outside the gene matches. The CDR3 loop reads CSVTYRGHTEAFI. The DNA of the CDR3 is TGCAGCGTAACGTACAGGGGGCACACTGAAGCTTTCATT.

This chain joins TRBV29-1 and TRBJ2-3; no clear D. The CDR3 sequence is 14 residues long. V was cut by 4 bases and J by 2 bases, with 13 bases left in between. Germline V lookup: CDR1 SQVTM, CDR2 ANQGSEA. The CDR3 loop reads CSVGISGDTDTQYF. CDR3 DNA: TGCAGCGTTGGGATTAGTGGGGACACAGATACGCAGTATTTT.

This clonotype was observed at least ten times. The CDR3 sequence: CASSLGRIQETQYF. DNA for the CDR3: TGTGCCAGCAGCCTCGGACGGATTCAAGAGACCCAGTACTTC. The chain combines TRBV13 with TRBJ2-5; D not resolved. Germline V gives CDR1 PRHDT, CDR2 FYEKMQ (reference sequence). The CDR3 has 14 amino acids. Deletions cut 5 bases from V and 2 bases from J, with 12 bases between.

This clonotype was counted many times. This rearrangement joins TRBV28 to TRBJ2-2, with 7 bases aligning to TRBD2. V trimming: 0 bases; J trimming: 3 bases; junction bases outside the gene matches: 4. This CDR3 spans 16 amino acids. CDR1 is MDHEN and CDR2 is SYDVKM in the germline V gene. The CDR3 protein is CASSLWGREDTGELFF. The CDR3 region has the DNA TGTGCCAGCAGTTTATGGGGCCGGGAGGACACCGGGGAGCTGTTTTTT.

Details on this clonotype: This may stem from a read error, because a much larger clone lies one nucleotide away. The chain combines TRBV4-2 with TRBJ2-2, with TRBD2 as a possible D gene (5 bases). The germline V and J ends were trimmed by 4 bases and 3 bases, with 18 bases remaining between them. Germline values: CDR1 LGHNA, CDR2 YNFKEQ. CDR3 length equals 17 residues. The CDR3 loop is CASSPEGLAKYTGELFF. In nucleotides, the CDR3 is TGTGCCAGCAGCCCCGAGGGTTTAGCGAAATACACCGGGGAGCTGTTTTTT.